A single sample is the source of the 14 T cell receptor beta chains below, sequenced in a study of CD8+ T cells in alopecia areata. Treatment noted: oral pan-JAK inhibitor, 5-10 mg twice daily. Extracted RNA was reverse transcribed into cDNA, the sequencing template. Produced via immunoSEQ multiplex PCR; TCRdb's table is partial and in-frame only. The table records approximately 210,000 clones, approximately 67% of them present only once. Here the sequenced sample was CD4+ T cells sorted from blood, taken around week 44, from a patient treated with tofacitinib. These receptors were taken from a human donor with alopecia areata.

This chain connects TRBV27 to TRBJ2-6; maybe TRBD2 (6 bases). V lost 6 bases and J 0 bases, leaving 12 bases between the germline ends. The germline gives CDR1 MNHEY, CDR2 SMNVEV (reference sequence). There are 16 residues in the CDR3. The CDR3 nucleotides read TGTGCCAGCAGGCCCGGGACTTCCTCTGGGGCCAACGTCCTGACTTTC. Protein: CASRPGTSSGANVLTF.

CDR3 loop: CASIGARSYEQYF. The CDR3 DNA reads TGTGCCAGCATAGGGGCACGCTCCTACGAGCAGTACTTC. The V gene is TRBV2, the J gene TRBJ2-7; tentatively, D is TRBD1 (5 bases). CDR1 is SNHLY and CDR2 is FYNNEI in the germline V gene. Between the trimmed V and J ends, which lost 7 bases and 0 bases, there was a span of 10 bases. The CDR3 has 13 residues.

This clone was seen a single time. This sequence joins TRBV29-1 and TRBJ2-5; D is possibly TRBD1 (5 bases). V lost 4 bases and J lost 5, with 11 bases in between. The germline V gene encodes CDR1 SQVTM and CDR2 ANQGSEA. The CDR3 spans 12 residues. The CDR3 DNA reads TGCAGCGTTGCCAGGGTCGGGGAGACCCAGTACTTC. Its protein product is CSVARVGETQYF.

The rearrangement links TRBV7-8 to TRBJ2-5; 9 nucleotides line up with TRBD1. The V gene's germline CDR1 is SGHVS and CDR2 FQNEAQ. This CDR3 contains 16 residues. The V and J ends lost 5 bases and 4 bases, in that order; junction bases with no gene match: 11. In DNA form, the CDR3 reads TGTGCCAGCAGCCTCGTCCGGGACAGGGATTTAGAGACCCAGTACTTC. Protein product: CASSLVRDRDLETQYF.

J is TRBJ2-1 and V is TRBV30, with D maybe TRBD1 (7 bases). The CDR3 spans 13 residues. From germline, CDR1 is GTSNPN and CDR2 SVGIG (reference sequence). V was clipped by 6 bases and J by 4 bases, with 13 bases between them. The CDR3 protein is CACRGELYNEQFF. CDR3 coding DNA: TGTGCCTGCAGGGGGGAACTTTACAATGAGCAGTTCTTC.

The rearrangement links TRBV19 to TRBJ2-6, with D possibly TRBD1 on 5 matching bases. Trimming removed 6 bases from V and 0 bases from J, with 12 bases in between. The CDR3 consists of 16 residues. From germline, CDR1 is LNHDA and CDR2 SQIVND (reference sequence). The CDR3 DNA reads as TGTGCCAGTAGAGGGGAATATTACTCTGGGGCCAACGTCCTGACTTTC. Translating it yields CASRGEYYSGANVLTF.

This rearrangement joins TRBV4-3 to TRBJ2-5; 7 bases map to TRBD1. Looked up from germline, CDR1 is LGHNA and CDR2 is YSLEER. After removal of 0 bases from V and 2 bases from J, the junction contained 3 bases not matched to a gene. This CDR3 is built from 15 residues. CDR3 nucleotide sequence: TGCGCCAGCAGCCAAGATATGGGACAGCAAGAGACCCAGTACTTC. It encodes CASSQDMGQQETQYF.

This chain joins TRBV29-1 and TRBJ2-3; D is ambiguous. The germline V and J ends were trimmed by 2 bases and 8 bases, with 14 bases remaining between them. The CDR3 length is 13 residues. CDR1 and CDR2 from the germline V gene are SQVTM and ANQGSEA. DNA of the CDR3: TGCAGCGTTGAACGTCGGCTAGGTTCTACGCAGTATTTT. Translated: CSVERRLGSTQYF.

The chain employs TRBV15 and TRBJ1-2, with TRBD1 matching over 7 bases. This CDR3 region has 13 residues. V was clipped by 0 bases and J by 6 bases; unmatched bases: 1. Germline values: CDR1 LNHNV, CDR2 YYDKDF (reference sequence). CDR3 sequence: CATSRDQGDGYTF. CDR3 sequence (DNA): TGTGCCACCAGCAGAGATCAGGGGGATGGCTACACCTTC. The full variable domain, its missing parts supplied by reference TRBV15 and TRBJ1-2, is DAMVIQNPRYQVTQFGKPVTLSCSQTLNHNVMYWYQQKSSQAPKLLFHYYDKDFNNEADTPDNFQSRRPNTSFCFLDIRSPGLGDTAMYLCATSRDQGDGYTFGSGTRLTVV.

The count of this clone is one. V gene TRBV5-6 combines with J gene TRBJ1-2, with 7 bases that match TRBD1. Germline V gene data show CDR1 as SGHDT and CDR2 as YYEEEE. CDR3 length: 14 residues. With 5 bases clipped from V and 3 bases from J, the junction kept 7 bases outside the gene matches. The CDR3 nucleotides read TGTGCCAGCAGTTCTACCGGGACAGACTATGGCTACACCTTC. It specifies CASSSTGTDYGYTF.

The rearrangement uses TRBV5-1 and TRBJ1-5, with a possible D match to TRBD1 (6 bases). V was cut by 5 bases and J by 0 bases, with 9 bases left in between. The CDR3 runs to 14 residues. CDR1 is SGHRS and CDR2 is YFSETQ in the germline V gene. This CDR3 is CASRPGDSNQPQHF. DNA of the CDR3: TGCGCCAGCAGACCAGGGGATAGCAATCAGCCCCAGCATTTT.

This clone occurred a few times. The chain carries TRBV7-2 and TRBJ1-6; weak D call: TRBD1 (5 bases). The germline V gene encodes CDR1 SGHTA and CDR2 FQGNSA. Trimming took off 1 base at V and 8 bases at J, with 12 bases between the two ends. The CDR3 runs to 15 residues. CDR3 DNA sequence: TGTGCCAGCAGCTTAGGCAACGGACACTATTCACCCCTCCACTTT. Its protein is CASSLGNGHYSPLHF.

The genes are TRBV30 and TRBJ1-5; D is uncertain. The CDR3 covers 13 residues. V gave up 3 bases and J gave up 3 bases, with 9 bases separating them. Germline CDR1 reads GTSNPN; CDR2 reads SVGIG (reference sequence). This CDR3 is CAWSGEYNQPQHF. The CDR3, as DNA: TGTGCCTGGAGCGGGGAATACAATCAGCCCCAGCATTTT.

V and J are TRBV4-1 and TRBJ2-1; 13 nucleotides match TRBD2. The trim removed 1 base at V and 10 bases at J, leaving 7 bases unmatched. Germline V gene data show CDR1 as MGHRA and CDR2 as YSYEKL. The CDR3 covers 16 residues. The CDR3 protein is CASSQGLAGGEGEQFF. CDR3 in DNA: TGCGCCAGCAGCCAAGGACTAGCGGGGGGTGAAGGGGAGCAGTTCTTC.